In its sample, the clone carrying this T cell receptor beta chain was seen once. Treatment described: preoperative locoregional IRX-2 cytokine immunotherapy. Samples came from a phase Ib trial of preoperative locoregional IRX-2 cytokine immunotherapy. Germline V CDR1 and CDR2: SGHVT, SQSDAQ. This CDR3 has 16 amino acids. V trimming: 1 base; J trimming: 1 base; junction bases outside the gene matches: 4. This sample is part of a study of preoperative IRX-2 immunotherapy in early breast cancer. The table came from immunoSEQ multiplex PCR; TCRdb's copy has only in-frame clones and leaves some out. Among approximately 31,000 clones listed, about nine tenths were seen once.

The chain employs TRBV7-4 and TRBJ2-3; 8 bases are a match to TRBD2. Source: tumor tissue, taken after IRX-2 immunotherapy. This TCR was recovered from a human donor with breast cancer. The DNA for the CDR3 is TGTGCCAGCAGCTTAGTGTTTAGCGGGGGCACAGATACGCAGTATTTT. As protein: CASSLVFSGGTDTQYF.